This TCR beta chain was identified during a study of beta chain features in type 1 diabetes. Points from the study as a whole: PCR could preferentially amplify shorter templates, alike in patients and controls.

Germline V gives CDR1 DFQATT, CDR2 SNEGSKA (reference sequence). Trimming stripped 4 bases from V and 4 bases from J, with 4 bases between. This CDR3 has 11 amino acids. The entirety of the isolated RNA underwent reverse transcription, so expressed TCRB transcripts were sequenced. TCRdb keeps only in-frame clones here, not all; method: immunoSEQ multiplex PCR. The sample includes a few hundred thousand clones, less than 15% of them seen just once. Details on this clone: The antigen remains undetermined.

The chain carries TRBV20-1 and TRBJ2-2; D is unclear. This receptor was identified in a woman aged 18-29 years in good health. The sequencing input was naive CD4+ T cells from blood. Here the CDR3 DNA reads TGCAGTGCTATGGCCACCGGGGAGCTGTTTTTT. Its protein is CSAMATGELFF.